A single sample is the source of the 11 T cell receptor beta chains below, sequenced in a study of T cell responses to AZD1222 COVID-19 vaccine. Profiling relied on immunoSEQ multiplex PCR, and the TCRdb table lists in-frame clones only, not all of them. The sample includes 200,000 to 250,000 clones, roughly 94% seen only once; the top ten take roughly 1.8%. The sequences come from peripheral blood, collected 28 days after the second dose of the MenACWY control vaccine. The receptors originated from an adult who received the MenACWY meningococcal vaccine as a control.

V is TRBV5-4 and J is TRBJ2-7; maybe TRBD1 (7 bases). The CDR3 is made up of 13 amino acids. The V gene's germline CDR1 is SGHNT and CDR2 YYREEE (reference sequence). V was trimmed by 3 bases and J by 4 bases, leaving 11 bases between them. Here the CDR3 reads CASSSAGGYEQYF. In DNA form, the CDR3 reads TGTGCCAGCAGCTCTGCAGGGGGGTACGAGCAGTACTTC.

The CDR3 sequence: CATSEGTGPQHF. The CDR3 DNA sequence: TGTGCCACCAGTGAGGGGACCGGGCCCCAGCATTTT. The rearrangement joins TRBV24-1 to TRBJ1-5; a possible D gene is TRBD1 (5 bases). V lost 4 bases and J lost 9, with 9 bases in between. CDR1 is KGHDR, CDR2 SFDVKD, per germline. The CDR3 is made up of 12 amino acids.

The rearrangement uses TRBV5-1 and TRBJ2-7; D is possibly TRBD1 or TRBD2 (5 bases each). Germline CDR1 reads SGHRS; CDR2 reads YFSETQ. V dropped 4 bases and J dropped 2 bases, with 13 bases sitting between them. The CDR3 is made up of 14 amino acids. CDR3 in amino acids: CASSRRDGTYEQYF. CDR3 nucleotides: TGCGCCAGCAGCCGTCGGGACGGTACCTACGAGCAGTACTTC.

The chain is built from TRBV30 and TRBJ2-3, with 14 bases lining up with TRBD2. V dropped 1 base and J dropped 8; count of bases not matched to a gene: 5. Germline assignment: CDR1 GTSNPN and CDR2 SVGIG (reference sequence). The CDR3 has 15 residues. The CDR3 region has the DNA TGTGCCTGGAGTGGGGGACTAGCGGGAGTAGGTACGCAGTATTTT. This translates into CAWSGGLAGVGTQYF.

This chain connects TRBV28 to TRBJ2-3, with unresolved D. Germline V gene data show CDR1 as MDHEN and CDR2 as SYDVKM. Trimming removed 4 bases at V and 0 bases at J, with 11 bases between. There are 15 residues in the CDR3. The CDR3, as DNA: TGTGCCAGCAGTTCCGCGACTTATAGCACAGATACGCAGTATTTT. It yields the protein CASSSATYSTDTQYF.

V usage is TRBV7-8 and J usage is TRBJ1-4; D unclear. V lost 2 bases and J 7 bases, leaving 14 bases between the germline ends. The CDR3 runs 15 residues. Germline loops: CDR1 SGHVS, CDR2 FQNEAQ. The CDR3 sequence: CASSLRPAWGEKLFF. In DNA form, the CDR3 reads TGTGCCAGCAGCTTAAGGCCCGCGTGGGGTGAAAAACTGTTTTTT. Based on the CDR3 plus reference TRBV7-8 and TRBJ1-4, the full variable domain is GAGVSQSPRYKVAKRGQDVALRCDPISGHVSLFWYQQALGQGPEFLTYFQNEAQLDKSGLPSDRFFAERPEGSVSTLKIQRTQQEDSAVYLCASSLRPAWGEKLFFGSGTQLSVL.

The V and J genes are TRBV28 and TRBJ2-5; 9 bases fit TRBD2. J was trimmed by 4 bases and V by 4 bases; bases with no gene match: 13. The germline CDR1 and CDR2 sequences are MDHEN and SYDVKM. This CDR3 has 17 amino acids. This CDR3 reads CASSSPGTSMGGETQYF. The CDR3 coding sequence is TGTGCCAGCAGTTCCCCTGGGACTAGCATGGGGGGAGAGACCCAGTACTTC.

The rearrangement links TRBV6-2 or TRBV6-3 to TRBJ1-2, with D perhaps matching TRBD1 (5 bases). In germline, CDR1 is MNHEY, CDR2 SVGEGT. V dropped 3 bases and J dropped 6 bases, with 17 bases sitting between them. The CDR3 is 15 amino acids. DNA for the CDR3: TGTGCCAGCAGTTATGGGGACTTGAGGGTGGATGGCTACACCTTC. It encodes CASSYGDLRVDGYTF.

This chain connects TRBV30 to TRBJ2-7; D perhaps matches TRBD2 (6 bases). Trimming cost V 2 bases and J 6 bases, with 17 bases left between them. CDR3 size: 14 residues. Germline CDR1 and CDR2: GTSNPN and SVGIG (reference sequence). CDR3 in amino acids: CAWSPGLPGIEQYF. DNA of the CDR3: TGTGCCTGGAGTCCGGGACTCCCCGGGATCGAGCAGTACTTC.

The chain has TRBV28 and TRBJ1-2; D gene uncertain. The ends were cut back, 3 bases at V and 6 bases at J, with 14 bases in the middle. CDR3 length: 14 residues. Per germline, CDR1 MDHEN and CDR2 SYDVKM. CDR3 amino acids: CASSLLSSSHGYTF. The CDR3 DNA follows: TGTGCCAGCAGTTTGCTTTCCTCTTCCCATGGCTACACCTTC.

Note on this clone: This specimen includes other DNA sequences encoding the same CDR3. The chain links TRBV9 to TRBJ2-7; 7 nucleotides match TRBD1. Per germline, CDR1 SGDLS and CDR2 YYNGEE. CDR3 length: 14 amino acids. Trimming cost V 2 bases and J 2 bases; bases outside gene matches: 4. CDR3 coding DNA: TGTGCCAGCAGCGTTGGGCAGGGGGCCTACGAGCAGTACTTC. This sequence encodes CASSVGQGAYEQYF.